Reported below is one T cell receptor beta chain. Each PCR contained spiked-in synthetic TCR analog templates. Assay used: immunoSEQ multiplex PCR; TCRdb lists only in-frame clones, some missing. The sample yields 35,000 to 40,000 clones, around four fifths seen once. Time point: pretreatment peripheral blood. Patient disease was locally advanced or metastatic urothelial carcinoma. These data originate in a study of PD-L1 blockade in urothelial cancer. Study summary: Males with bladder-origin urothelial cancer constituted about nine tenths of the roughly 29 patients. Individuals in the cohort had been given 0 to 3 earlier chemotherapy regimens.

The sequenced sample was PBMCs, obtained around atezolizumab (anti-PD-L1) treatment. The receptor's source is a man older than 75 with urothelial cancer.

The CDR3 protein is CACYGTGRIYGYTF. In DNA, the CDR3 is TGTGCCTGCTATGGGACAGGGAGAATCTATGGCTACACCTTC. This chain uses TRBV30 with TRBJ1-2; TRBD1 agrees at 9 bases. After removal of 6 bases from V and 4 bases from J, the junction contained 9 bases not matched to a gene. The CDR3 is made up of 14 amino acids. Germline V gene sequence: CDR1 GTSNPN, CDR2 SVGIG (reference sequence).